Below, one T cell receptor (beta chain) is given with its context. This clone came up many times. Its antigen is still unknown. This is a murine receptor, so its gene nomenclature and germline sequences are mouse based. The read halts 4 residues ahead of the CDR3 end, with the missing end drawn from the germline J gene. Receptor amplification or capture employed the immunoSEQ multiplex PCR assay. To provide template for TCR sequencing, every sample had RNA extracted and reverse transcribed into cDNA. First-strand cDNA was synthesized using SuperScript III with a 2:1 mix of oligo-dT and random hexamers. A synthetic immune receptor repertoire was used to gauge amplification bias, and whatever bias remained was removed computationally. Sequencing of the libraries was done on Illumina HiSeq using 60 bp reads that spanned the CDR3 and were read from J toward V. The authors processed their data as follows. Raw reads were preprocessed for error removal, and CDR3 was defined according to IMGT conventions as running from the conserved cysteine to phenylalanine. Clonality was calculated as 1 minus Shannon entropy normalized by log2 of the number of productive unique TCRs. Scalp TCRbeta sequences were cross-referenced with sorted blood CD4 and CD8 repertoires so that the CD4 or CD8 identity of scalp clones could be inferred. TCRdb limited this immuneACCESS table to in-frame rearrangements with V and J called. A share of clones is missing; checked studies link under half to unresolved V genes, and the rest is unexplained. The V and J calls and the clone size are those of that table, but D and trimming were determined from the DNA. This sample holds around 6,300 clones in total, without any singletons. The top ten constitute about 30% of the sample.

These data are taken from a study of CD8+ T cells in alopecia areata (dated by TCRdb to 2017 to 2018). In the study overall: Skin from C3H/HeJ donors aged 6-12 months with spontaneous alopecia was grafted onto female C3H/HeJ recipients aged roughly 7-10 weeks. High-throughput TCRbeta sequencing was used to examine T cell clonal expansion in alopecia areata in both the C3H/HeJ mouse model and human patients. In humans, TCRbeta sequencing was performed on scalp tissue and on sorted CD4+ and CD8+ peripheral blood T cells from healthy controls and from patients with patchy or totalis/universalis alopecia areata. Scalp clonality was compared among normal scalp (n=4), patchy alopecia areata scalp (n=8), and alopecia totalis/universalis scalp (n=8). RNA was extracted with the PAXgene miRNA kit for fixed scalp, the miRNeasy kit for PBMCs, and the RNeasy kit for mouse skin. TCRbeta CDR3 regions were amplified by immunoSEQ multiplex PCR with 35 Vbeta forward and 13 Jbeta reverse primers.

Read against the paper, the sample's time point label means: mouse skin 6 weeks after grafting, around onset of hair loss. To track clonal expansion, skin biopsies were taken from mouse graft recipients at grafting and at 3 and 6 weeks after grafting. What the study reported, not specific to this receptor: Shared TCR sequences between patients were less evident than in mice, which may be partly attributable to HLA diversity in the patient population. Lesional scalp, especially in alopecia totalis/universalis, showed higher clonality and more expanded CD8+ clones than normal scalp, suggesting antigenic drive. Unlike mouse skin, which is dominated by gammadelta T cells, normal human skin has resident alphabeta T cells that are also sequenced, and this complicates analysis of the scalp TCR repertoire.

The CDR3 starts with the cysteine, ends with the phenylalanine, and has 15 residues. The DNA shown is the part of the CDR3 that was read: 33 bases, in frame from base 1. Looking up the germline V gene yields CDR1 MSHET and CDR2 SYDVDS. At the junction V is shortened by 0 bases and J by 0 bases, with 8 bases in between. This receptor chain uses TRBV29 and TRBJ1-2; the D gene is possibly TRBD1, with 6 bases matching. The sequencing here drew on skin, taken at week 6. The receptor comes from a C3H/HeJ mouse with alopecia areata. This line of mice carries MHC haplotype H2-k. The CDR3 bases that were read are TGTGCTAGCAGTTTATCAGGGACAACAAACTCC. The encoded protein is CASSLSGTTNS. The whole CDR3 reads CASSLSGTTNSDYTF.